This T cell receptor (beta chain) was observed in a study of regulatory T cells in long-lasting Graves disease. At the level of the study: Persistence in Graves' disease required over 5 years of antithyroid drugs plus positive TSH receptor antibodies. Study results and limitations: Persistent Graves' patients showed less TCR diversity than newly diagnosed patients showed. Possibly, too few samples lowered accuracy.

CDR3 regions were amplified by Arm-PCR using iRepertoire HTBI primers to build TCR beta libraries. TCRdb passed the multiplex PCR reads through MiXCR, listing each CDR3 protein once. Among roughly 400,000 distinct CDR3 sequences listed, around 20% were seen once. The time point denotes: persistent/refractory GD, antithyroid drugs over 5 years with positive TRAb. After RNA was extracted from PBMCs, the TCR library was made from it. Patients of an endocrinology department in Xi'an, China, were included. Looked up from germline, CDR1 is MDHEN and CDR2 is SYDVKM. V was clipped by 5 bases and J by 2 bases; unmatched bases: 7. The CDR3 consists of 15 residues. On this clonotype itself: Its target is not known.

This rearrangement joins TRBV28 to TRBJ2-5; 8 nucleotides agree with TRBD1. The receptor's source is a female donor with Graves disease. The sequencing used peripheral blood mononuclear cells (PBMCs), collected when the disease was refractory, from a patient treated with antithyroid drugs. CDR3 bases: TGTGCCAGCAGTAATCCGGGACAGGTACAAGAGACCCAGTACTTC. Protein product: CASSNPGQVQETQYF.